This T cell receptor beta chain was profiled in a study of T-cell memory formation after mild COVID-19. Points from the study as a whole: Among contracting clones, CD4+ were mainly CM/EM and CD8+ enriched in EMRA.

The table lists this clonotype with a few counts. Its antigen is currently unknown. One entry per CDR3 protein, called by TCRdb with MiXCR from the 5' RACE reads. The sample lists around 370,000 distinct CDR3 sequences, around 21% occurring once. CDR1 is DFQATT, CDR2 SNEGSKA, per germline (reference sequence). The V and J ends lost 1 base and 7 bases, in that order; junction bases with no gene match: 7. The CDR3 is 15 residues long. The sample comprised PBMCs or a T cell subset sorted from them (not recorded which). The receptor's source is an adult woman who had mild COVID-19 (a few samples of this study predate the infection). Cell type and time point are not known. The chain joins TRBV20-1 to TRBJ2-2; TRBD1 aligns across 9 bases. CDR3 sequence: CSARGGTGNVGELFF. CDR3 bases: TGCAGTGCTAGAGGGGGGACAGGGAACGTCGGGGAGCTGTTTTTT.